The 21 T cell receptor beta chains presented below share a single source sample, sequenced in a study of blood T cell repertoires in COVID-19. Produced via immunoSEQ multiplex PCR; TCRdb's table is partial and in-frame only. The sample records about 74,000 clones, around 85% being singletons. Sequencing was performed on peripheral blood. These receptors were taken from a man in his fifties or sixties with acute or convalescent COVID-19.

CDR3 in amino acids: CATRLDSAWNEQFF. As DNA, the CDR3 is TGCGCCACCAGACTCGACTCTGCTTGGAATGAGCAGTTCTTC. The V call is TRBV10-2, the J call TRBJ2-1; no clear D gene. The CDR3 is 14 amino acids. The germline V gene has CDR1 WSHSY and CDR2 SAAADI. V lost 10 bases, J lost 7 bases, and 20 bases lay in between.

The V call is TRBV24-1, the J call TRBJ2-3; possibly TRBD1 for D (6 bases). Germline CDR1 reads KGHDR; CDR2 reads SFDVKD. The CDR3 is 17 residues long. V lost 3 bases and J lost 1, with 16 bases in between. The DNA of the CDR3 is TGTGCCACCAGTGATCCCTCCCCAGGGGCGGGCACAGATACGCAGTATTTT. Translated: CATSDPSPGAGTDTQYF.

This chain connects TRBV10-3 to TRBJ2-1, with 7 bases matching TRBD2. Trimming removed 0 bases from V and 4 bases from J; junction bases left unmatched: 9. Germline V gene lookup returns CDR1 ENHRY and CDR2 SYGVKD. CDR3 length: 17 residues. CDR3 amino acids: CAISESNSGDGYNEQFF. For the CDR3, the DNA is TGTGCCATCAGTGAGTCGAACAGCGGGGATGGGTACAATGAGCAGTTCTTC.

This rearrangement joins TRBV6-6 to TRBJ1-4, with D uncertain. V gave up 2 bases and J gave up 0 bases, with 10 bases separating them. The CDR3 sequence is 16 residues long. Germline loops: CDR1 MNHNY, CDR2 SVGAGI (reference sequence). CDR3 sequence (DNA): TGTGCCAGCAGTTACGGGCAGTCTGCAACTAATGAAAAACTGTTTTTT. Protein sequence: CASSYGQSATNEKLFF.

V and J are TRBV6-5 and TRBJ2-2, with D tentatively TRBD2 (7 bases). V was trimmed by 3 bases and J by 4 bases, leaving 15 bases between them. The CDR3 consists of 16 residues. In germline, CDR1 is MNHEY, CDR2 SVGAGI. CDR3 amino acids: CASSYVGGGVTGELFF. The CDR3 nucleotides are TGTGCCAGCAGTTATGTGGGGGGGGGCGTCACCGGGGAGCTGTTTTTT.

The V and J genes are TRBV5-1 and TRBJ2-3, with TRBD1 identical over 9 bases. Looked up from germline, CDR1 is SGHRS and CDR2 is YFSETQ. V shed 4 bases, J shed 2 bases, and the junction held 8 bases outside the gene matches. The CDR3 is 16 amino acids. This CDR3 reads CASSGTGTGITDTQYF. Here the CDR3 DNA reads TGCGCCAGCAGCGGAACCGGGACAGGGATCACAGATACGCAGTATTTT.

The rearrangement uses TRBV11-1 and TRBJ2-7; unclear D gene. V was trimmed by 4 bases and J by 2 bases, leaving 18 bases between them. There are 16 residues in the CDR3. In germline, CDR1 is SGHAT, CDR2 FQDESV (reference sequence). CDR3 sequence reads: CASSSPLPNGAYEQYV. The CDR3 DNA reads as TGTGCCAGCAGCTCACCTCTGCCCAACGGAGCCTACGAGCAGTACGTC.

This clone appeared a few times. The chain joins TRBV7-2 to TRBJ1-6, with 9 bases identical to TRBD1. J lost 8 bases, V lost 5 bases, and 10 bases had no gene match. Germline loops: CDR1 SGHTA, CDR2 FQGNSA. CDR3 length: 16 residues. DNA for the CDR3: TGTGCCAGCAGCCGTCCGGGACAGGGAAGGGATTCACCCCTCCACTTT. As protein: CASSRPGQGRDSPLHF.

This sequence joins TRBV6-4 and TRBJ2-1; 8 bases line up with TRBD2. This CDR3 is built from 16 residues. J was trimmed by 0 bases and V by 5 bases; bases with no gene match: 6. Germline loops: CDR1 MRHNA, CDR2 SNTAGT. The CDR3 protein is CASSLPGLDSYNEQFF. DNA of the CDR3: TGTGCCAGCAGTCTACCGGGACTAGACTCCTACAATGAGCAGTTCTTC.

This rearrangement joins TRBV10-2 to TRBJ2-7; TRBD1 matches at 7 bases. This CDR3 has 14 amino acids. V was pared by 4 bases and J by 0 bases, with 3 bases of the junction left unmatched. Per germline, CDR1 WSHSY and CDR2 SAAADI. The CDR3 bases are TGCGCCAGCAGTGGGGGGACAGACTCCTACGAGCAGTACTTC. Amino acids: CASSGGTDSYEQYF.

This clone was seen only a few times. The chain is built from TRBV6-5 and TRBJ1-4, with D possibly being TRBD1 (6 bases). CDR3 length: 14 residues. Per the germline V gene, CDR1 is MNHEY and CDR2 is SVGAGI. V shed 5 bases and J shed 3 bases, with 10 bases lying between them. CDR3 in amino acids: CASSRGTPNEKLFF. The CDR3 DNA follows: TGTGCCAGCAGTAGGGGGACACCTAATGAAAAACTGTTTTTT.

This chain joins TRBV2 and TRBJ1-2; 7 bases map to TRBD1. This CDR3 has 15 amino acids. Germline V lookup: CDR1 SNHLY, CDR2 FYNNEI. Germline trimming cut 3 bases from V and 8 bases from J; bases unmatched to any gene: 12. CDR3 coding DNA: TGTGCCAGCAGTGAGGACAGGCAACTTCCGAGGGGCTACACCTTC. Its translation is CASSEDRQLPRGYTF.

This clone was detected only a few times. The J gene is TRBJ2-1, the V gene TRBV7-3; D possibly corresponds to TRBD2 (6 bases). The CDR3 has 14 residues. Germline CDR1 reads SGHTA; CDR2 reads FQGTGA. V was cut by 10 bases and J by 5 bases, with 18 bases left in between. The CDR3 DNA reads TGTGCCACCTCAGGAGGGCCCGGAGACAATGAGCAGTTCTTC. It is translated as CATSGGPGDNEQFF.

The V and J genes are TRBV2 and TRBJ1-1, with 9 bases fitting TRBD1. Trimming at V came to 5 bases and at J to 5 bases, leaving 6 bases not matched to a gene. The CDR3 totals 14 residues. CDR1 is SNHLY and CDR2 is FYNNEI in the germline V gene. Written as DNA, the CDR3 is TGTGCCAGCAGTATACAGGGGGCGCAAACTGAAGCTTTCTTT. Amino acid sequence: CASSIQGAQTEAFF.

This clone has only one observation. This chain connects TRBV11-2 to TRBJ2-5; 15 nucleotides line up with TRBD2. V lost 6 bases and J lost 2; bases outside the gene matches: 10. This CDR3 contains 18 residues. CDR1 is SGHAT and CDR2 is FQNNGV in the germline V gene. The CDR3 here is CASRRGLAGGPEQETQYF. In DNA, the CDR3 is TGTGCCAGCAGACGAGGACTAGCGGGGGGGCCGGAGCAAGAGACCCAGTACTTC.

The chain links TRBV6-1 to TRBJ2-7, with unresolved D. V was shortened by 1 base and J by 2 bases, with 6 bases between the two germline ends. Germline CDR1 and CDR2: MNHNS and SASEGT. The CDR3 sequence is 13 residues long. The CDR3 nucleotides are TGTGCCAGCAGTGAAGTAACAGCCTACGAGCAGTACGTC. This encodes CASSEVTAYEQYV.

The V call is TRBV28, the J call TRBJ1-2; TRBD1 is a possible D gene (6 bases). This CDR3 is 15 amino acids long. Germline V gives CDR1 MDHEN, CDR2 SYDVKM. The V and J ends lost 5 bases and 8 bases respectively, with 21 bases between them. The CDR3 DNA is TGTGCCAGCAGTCCCGGTGAACAGGGAGCGCGGGGCTACACCTTC. This translates into CASSPGEQGARGYTF.

The rearrangement uses TRBV2 and TRBJ1-2, with D unresolved. CDR3 length: 12 residues. V was clipped by 5 bases and J by 7 bases, with 11 bases between them. Germline loops: CDR1 SNHLY, CDR2 FYNNEI. CDR3 protein: CASSSGSGGYTF. The CDR3, as DNA: TGTGCCAGCAGTTCCGGGAGCGGTGGCTACACCTTC. Combining the CDR3 with reference TRBV2 and TRBJ1-2 gives the whole variable domain EPEVTQTPSHQVTQMGQEVILRCVPISNHLYFYWYRQILGQKVEFLVSFYNNEISEKSEIFDDQFSVERPDGSNFTLKIRSTKLEDSAMYFCASSSGSGGYTFGSGTRLTVV.

This rearrangement joins TRBV14 to TRBJ2-1; 7 bases match TRBD2. Germline lookup yields CDR1 SGHDN and CDR2 FVKESK. This CDR3 has 15 amino acids. Trimming cost V 0 bases and J 7 bases; bases outside gene matches: 6. In nucleotides, the CDR3 is TGTGCCAGCAGCCAAGATCTGGGAGGGAATAATGAGCAGTTCTTC. Translated: CASSQDLGGNNEQFF.

The rearrangement links TRBV28 to TRBJ1-6; D is undetermined. Trimming left V 2 bases short and J 6 bases short, with 5 bases between. CDR1 is MDHEN, CDR2 SYDVKM, per germline. The CDR3 loop spans 13 amino acids. The CDR3 DNA reads TGTGCCAGCAGTTTACACTCTAATTCACCCCTCCACTTT. Translation gives CASSLHSNSPLHF.

In this sample, this clone turned up a few times. V gene TRBV11-2 combines with J gene TRBJ2-7; tentatively, D is TRBD2 (6 bases). The CDR3 consists of 15 residues. The germline V gene encodes CDR1 SGHAT and CDR2 FQNNGV. V lost 2 bases, J lost 4 bases, and 15 bases lay in between. CDR3 in amino acids: CASSLSGVGQYEQYF. DNA of the CDR3: TGTGCCAGCAGCTTATCGGGGGTGGGGCAGTACGAGCAGTACTTC.